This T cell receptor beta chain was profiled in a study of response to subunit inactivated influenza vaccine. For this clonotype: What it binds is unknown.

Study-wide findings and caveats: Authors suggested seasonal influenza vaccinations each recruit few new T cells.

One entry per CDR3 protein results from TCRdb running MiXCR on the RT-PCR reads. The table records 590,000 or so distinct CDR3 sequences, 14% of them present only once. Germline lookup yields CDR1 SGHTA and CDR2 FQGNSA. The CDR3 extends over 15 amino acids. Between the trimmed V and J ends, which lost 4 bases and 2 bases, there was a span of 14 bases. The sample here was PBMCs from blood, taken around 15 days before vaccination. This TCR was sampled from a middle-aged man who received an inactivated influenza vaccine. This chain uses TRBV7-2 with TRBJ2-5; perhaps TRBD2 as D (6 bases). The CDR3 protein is CASSSLAGPQETQYF. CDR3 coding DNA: TGTGCCAGCAGCTCCCTGGCGGGGCCTCAAGAGACCCAGTACTTC.